This record looks at one T cell receptor (beta chain) sequence and its context. Its antigen remains unknown. The data were obtained in a study of T cell responses to AZD1222 COVID-19 vaccine. Points from the study as a whole: Clonal diversity may have been underestimated in mostly white British donors. Recipients of two AZD1222 doses showed rising Spike-specific TCR breadth and depth. Baseline seropositivity occurred in only a handful of AZD1222 recipients. Spike-spanning, vaccine-associated CD4 TCRs were dominant at 160-218 and 743-854.

The data were produced by immunoSEQ multiplex PCR, yet TCRdb's version contains in-frame clones alone and is incomplete. This table holds fewer than 85,000 clones, 88% found once. The TCR originated in an adult who received the MenACWY meningococcal vaccine as a control. The sequencing here drew on peripheral blood, taken 28 days after the second dose of the MenACWY control vaccine.

The DNA for the CDR3 is TGTGCCAGCACCTCAGTGGGAGGGCCTTACGAGCAGTACTTC. It encodes CASTSVGGPYEQYF. The chain couples TRBV28 to TRBJ2-7; the match to TRBD2 covers 7 bases. V was clipped by 7 bases and J by 4 bases; unmatched bases: 10. The CDR3 sequence is 14 residues long. Per the germline V gene, CDR1 is MDHEN and CDR2 is SYDVKM. Based on the CDR3 plus reference TRBV28 and TRBJ2-7, the full variable domain is DVKVTQSSRYLVKRTGEKVFLECVQDMDHENMFWYRQDPGLGLRLIYFSYDVKMKEKGDIPEGYSVSREKKERFSLILESASTNQTSMYLCASTSVGGPYEQYFGPGTRLTVT.